These 15 T cell receptor beta chains were sequenced from one sample in a study of human T cells and chemical hapten exposure. TCRdb reprocessed the RACE reads with MiXCR, giving one entry per CDR3 protein. The sample has 250,000 or so distinct CDR3 sequences; almost 8% are singletons. Documented time point: pre-sensitization, week 0. Treatment indicated: therapeutic diphenylcyclopropenone sensitization with weekly scalp DPC. The source material was whole blood, sampled in connection with sensitization to the hapten diphenylcyclopropenone (DPC). These receptor sequences come from a man between 18 and 29 years old with alopecia areata. Some clones in this sample may be carry-over from other donors' samples.

This clonotype was seen more than once but under ten times. The chain carries TRBV7-2 and TRBJ1-2; 7 nucleotides match TRBD1. Germline CDR1 is SGHTA and CDR2 is FQGNSA. Losses at the gene ends were 5 bases for V and 4 bases for J; bases not matched to a gene: 13. The CDR3 has 16 residues. CDR3: CASSLLDRAGAYGYTF. CDR3 nucleotides: TGTGCCAGCAGCCTACTTGACAGGGCTGGGGCCTATGGCTACACCTTC.

The table lists this clonotype with a few counts. V is TRBV20-1 and J is TRBJ2-2; 12 nucleotides line up with TRBD1. The germline CDR1 and CDR2 sequences are DFQATT and SNEGSKA (reference sequence). With V trimmed by 2 bases and J by 1 base, 11 bases remained unmatched. CDR3 length: 19 residues. In nucleotides, the CDR3 is TGCAGTGCTAGAAAGCCGGGACAGGGGGCCCTATGGAACACCGGGGAGCTGTTTTTT. Protein: CSARKPGQGALWNTGELFF.

The sample holds a few counts of this clonotype. V gene TRBV7-3 combines with J gene TRBJ2-5; 8 nucleotides agree with TRBD1. CDR1 and CDR2 from the germline V gene are SGHTA and FQGTGA. V gave up 5 bases and J gave up 4 bases; unmatched junction bases: 6. The CDR3 totals 14 residues. This chain's CDR3 is CASSLDRASETQYF. CDR3 coding DNA: TGTGCCAGCAGCCTGGACAGGGCATCAGAGACCCAGTACTTC.

The chain has TRBV2 and TRBJ2-1; TRBD2 is a possible D gene (7 bases). The CDR3 totals 15 residues. CDR1 and CDR2 from the germline V gene are SNHLY and FYNNEI. The V end was cut by 6 bases, the J end by 7 bases, with 19 bases between. The CDR3 here is CASRGLPRGANEQFF. The DNA for the CDR3 is TGTGCCAGCAGGGGACTACCCCGGGGGGCAAATGAGCAGTTCTTC.

The table lists this clonotype with many counts. The J gene is TRBJ1-5, the V gene TRBV7-9, with a tentative D call TRBD1 (5 bases). V gave up 3 bases and J gave up 6 bases, with 9 bases separating them. From germline, CDR1 is SEHNR and CDR2 FQNEAQ (reference sequence). This CDR3 is 13 amino acids long. The CDR3 reads CASSFPGGQPQHF. In nucleotides, the CDR3 is TGTGCCAGCAGCTTCCCGGGGGGTCAGCCCCAGCATTTT.

The chain employs TRBV12-3 or TRBV12-4 and TRBJ1-1; TRBD1 agrees at 7 bases. V shed 5 bases, J shed 1 base, and the junction held 13 bases outside the gene matches. The CDR3 spans 17 residues. The CDR3 is CASSPTATGTENTEAFF. In DNA form, the CDR3 reads TGTGCCAGCAGTCCTACAGCTACCGGGACAGAGAACACTGAAGCTTTCTTT.

The table lists this clonotype with a few counts. The rearrangement uses TRBV5-1 and TRBJ1-5; TRBD1 might be the D (5 bases). The CDR3 is 13 amino acids. V was cut by 3 bases and J by 6 bases, with 10 bases left in between. Germline loops: CDR1 SGHRS, CDR2 YFSETQ. The CDR3: CASSSDGGQPQHF. CDR3 nucleotide sequence: TGCGCCAGCAGCTCCGACGGGGGTCAGCCCCAGCATTTT.

This chain joins TRBV10-3 and TRBJ2-2, with D hard to call. This CDR3 is 14 amino acids long. CDR1 is ENHRY and CDR2 is SYGVKD in the germline V gene. Trimming pared 4 bases from V and 0 bases from J, leaving 6 bases between. The CDR3 DNA reads as TGTGCCATCAGTGTTACCCCGAACACCGGGGAGCTGTTTTTT. Translation: CAISVTPNTGELFF.

The chain links TRBV12-3 or TRBV12-4 to TRBJ1-5; D gene ambiguous. V was cut by 4 bases and J by 2 bases, with 15 bases left in between. CDR3 length: 16 amino acids. The CDR3 is CASSSKGGGRNQPQHF. CDR3 nucleotide sequence: TGTGCCAGCAGTTCCAAGGGCGGAGGACGCAATCAGCCCCAGCATTTT.

There are many counts of this clonotype. The gene calls are TRBV12-3 or TRBV12-4 and TRBJ2-7; D gene uncertain. The ends were cut back, 2 bases at V and 2 bases at J, with 10 bases in the middle. The CDR3 totals 14 residues. CDR3: CASSLRQLPYEQYF. The CDR3 coding sequence is TGTGCCAGCAGTTTACGGCAGCTACCCTACGAGCAGTACTTC.

This clonotype has more than one count but fewer than ten. This chain joins TRBV14 and TRBJ1-1; no clear D. Deletions cut 3 bases from V and 1 base from J, with 6 bases between. CDR1 SGHDN and CDR2 FVKESK come from the germline V gene. CDR3 size: 13 residues. In DNA, the CDR3 is TGTGCCAGCAGCCATCAAGGGAACACTGAAGCTTTCTTT. Translating gives CASSHQGNTEAFF.

The chain has TRBV5-1 and TRBJ2-3, with D perhaps given as TRBD1 or TRBD2 (5 bases each). The CDR3 sequence is 16 residues long. Trimming left V 6 bases short and J 2 bases short, with 19 bases between. Germline V CDR1 and CDR2: SGHRS, YFSETQ. This chain's CDR3 is CASTRGTAGYTDTQYF. CDR3 DNA sequence: TGCGCCAGCACCAGAGGGACGGCGGGTTACACAGATACGCAGTATTTT.

The V gene is TRBV6-1, the J gene TRBJ2-6, with D uncertain. Germline CDR1 is MNHNS and CDR2 is SASEGT. V dropped 6 bases and J dropped 4 bases, with 10 bases sitting between them. This CDR3 region has 14 residues. The CDR3 DNA sequence: TGTGCCAGCAGCGTAGCACAGGGGGCCAACGTCCTGACTTTC. The encoded protein is CASSVAQGANVLTF.

This clonotype appeared many times. This sequence joins TRBV6-2 or TRBV6-3 and TRBJ2-7; D is possibly TRBD2 (5 bases). V shed 6 bases and J shed 0 bases, with 18 bases lying between them. Germline CDR1 reads MNHEY; CDR2 reads SVGEGT. The CDR3 extends over 16 amino acids. Here the CDR3 DNA reads TGTGCCAGCAGCTCTCTCGGAGGAGCCCGCTCCTACGAGCAGTACGTC. It codes for CASSSLGGARSYEQYV.

This clonotype has at least ten counts. This chain uses TRBV24-1 with TRBJ2-5; TRBD1 matches 9 bases. This CDR3 is 14 amino acids long. V lost 2 bases to trimming and J lost 3 bases; unmatched junction nucleotides: 0. Germline CDR1 reads KGHDR; CDR2 reads SFDVKD. This chain's CDR3 is CATSDWTGEETQYF. CDR3 bases: TGTGCCACCAGTGATTGGACAGGGGAAGAGACCCAGTACTTC.